The present TCR beta chain was sequenced within a study of response to subunit inactivated influenza vaccine (dated by TCRdb to the late 2010s). Study-level background: Deep quantitative T cell receptor repertoire profiling was used in the study to track responses to a trivalent subunit inactivated influenza vaccine. Overall study results and their limits: According to the authors, only a limited number of new T cells may be recruited by each seasonal influenza vaccination.

Libraries were prepared through RT-PCR. TCRdb lists the instrument as Illumina HiSeq 2500. The public reads were reanalyzed by TCRdb: fastp trimming at Q25, MiXCR alignment, in-frame beta chains only. Rows are unified per CDR3 protein, each entry keeping the most common DNA and genes. In this sample the table shows 150,000 to 200,000 distinct CDR3 sequences, about 11% of which occur a single time. The top ten clonotypes cover 9.5% to 15% of the sample. From the cysteine through the phenylalanine, the CDR3 covers 16 amino acids. The only DNA kept is the CDR3, 48 bases in frame from the first base. V is cut by 1 base and J by 4 bases, and the space between the germline ends is 17 bases. This clonotype was seen repeatedly, ten times or more. The clone's antigen remains unknown. There are no base qualities to consult, and no much larger clone falls within one base. Interpreted using the paper, the time point label stands for: 45 days after influenza vaccine administration.

This sequence uses TRBV12-3 or TRBV12-4 and TRBJ2-7, with the D gene tentatively TRBD1 or TRBD2, based on 5 matching bases in each. The clonotype was recovered from a man aged 50 to 59 who received an inactivated influenza vaccine. Donor details come from another sample of the same person, matched by shared clones. Specimen: non-naive T cells sorted from PBMCs, collected around seven weeks after vaccination. Sample cell subset or site, as interpreted from the label and publication: memory T cell fraction. The DNA reads as follows: TGTGCCAGCAGTTTAGAGGAGTCCGGGACCACATACGAGCAGTACTTC. Its protein reads: CASSLEESGTTYEQYF.